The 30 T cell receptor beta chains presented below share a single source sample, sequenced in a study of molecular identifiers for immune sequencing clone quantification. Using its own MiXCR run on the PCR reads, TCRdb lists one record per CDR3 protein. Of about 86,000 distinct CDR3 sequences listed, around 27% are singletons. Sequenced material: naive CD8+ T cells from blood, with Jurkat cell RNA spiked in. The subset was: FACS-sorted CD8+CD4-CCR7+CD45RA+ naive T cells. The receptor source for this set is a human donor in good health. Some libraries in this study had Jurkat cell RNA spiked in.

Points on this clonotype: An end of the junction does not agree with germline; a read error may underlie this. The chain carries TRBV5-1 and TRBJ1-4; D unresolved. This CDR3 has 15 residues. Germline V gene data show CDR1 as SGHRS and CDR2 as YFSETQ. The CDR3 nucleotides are TGCGCCAGCGCCCCCTTAAACAACTATGGGGAAAAACTGCTTTTT. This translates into CASAPLNNYGEKLLF.

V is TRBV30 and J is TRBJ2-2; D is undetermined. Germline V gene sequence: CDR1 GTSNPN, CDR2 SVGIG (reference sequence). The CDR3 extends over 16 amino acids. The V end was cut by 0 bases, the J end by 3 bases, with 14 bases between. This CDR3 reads CAWSVPMRQDTGELFF. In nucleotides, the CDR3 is TGTGCCTGGAGTGTACCCATGAGGCAAGACACCGGGGAGCTGTTTTTT.

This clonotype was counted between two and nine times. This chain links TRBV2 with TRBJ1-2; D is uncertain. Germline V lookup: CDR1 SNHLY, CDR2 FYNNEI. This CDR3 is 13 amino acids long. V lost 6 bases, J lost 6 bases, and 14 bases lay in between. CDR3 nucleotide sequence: TGTGCCAGCAGCTCCACCGAGATAAATGGCTACACCTTC. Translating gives CASSSTEINGYTF. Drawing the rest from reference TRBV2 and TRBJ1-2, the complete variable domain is EPEVTQTPSHQVTQMGQEVILRCVPISNHLYFYWYRQILGQKVEFLVSFYNNEISEKSEIFDDQFSVERPDGSNFTLKIRSTKLEDSAMYFCASSSTEINGYTFGSGTRLTVV.

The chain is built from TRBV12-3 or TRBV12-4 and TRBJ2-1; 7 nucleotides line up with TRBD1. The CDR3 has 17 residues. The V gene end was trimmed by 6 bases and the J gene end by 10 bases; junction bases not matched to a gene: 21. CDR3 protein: CASRNLILRDSSREQFF. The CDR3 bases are TGTGCCAGCAGGAATCTTATTTTACGGGACAGTTCCCGAGAGCAGTTCTTC.

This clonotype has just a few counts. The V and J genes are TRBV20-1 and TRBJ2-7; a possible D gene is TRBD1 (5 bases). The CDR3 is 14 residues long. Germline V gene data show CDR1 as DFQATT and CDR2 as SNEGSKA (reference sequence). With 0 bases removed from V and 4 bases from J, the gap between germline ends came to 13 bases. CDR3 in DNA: TGCAGTGCTAGAGATCTTCAGGGTAGTTACGAGCAGTACTTC. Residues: CSARDLQGSYEQYF.

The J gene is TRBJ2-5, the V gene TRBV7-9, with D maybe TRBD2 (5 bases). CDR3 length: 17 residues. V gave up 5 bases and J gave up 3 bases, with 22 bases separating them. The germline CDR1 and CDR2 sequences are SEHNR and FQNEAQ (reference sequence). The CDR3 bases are TGTGCCAGCAGCCGATTGGCGGGCGTTATCTTTGAAGAGACCCAGTACTTC. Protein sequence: CASSRLAGVIFEETQYF.

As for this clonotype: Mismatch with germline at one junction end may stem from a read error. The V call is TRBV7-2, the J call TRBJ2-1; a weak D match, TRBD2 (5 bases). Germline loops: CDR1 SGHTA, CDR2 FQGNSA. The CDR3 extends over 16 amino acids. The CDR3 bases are TGTGCCAGCAGCGCCCGAGCGGAAATGCCCTACAATGAGCAGGTCTTC. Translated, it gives CASSARAEMPYNEQVF.

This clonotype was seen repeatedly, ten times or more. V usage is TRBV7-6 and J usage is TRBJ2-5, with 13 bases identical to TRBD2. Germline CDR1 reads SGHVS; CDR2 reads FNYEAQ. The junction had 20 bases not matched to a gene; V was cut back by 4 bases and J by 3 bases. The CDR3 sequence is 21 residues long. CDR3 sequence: CASSSPKPGTSGVWGKETQYF. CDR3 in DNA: TGTGCCAGCAGCTCACCCAAACCCGGGACTAGCGGGGTTTGGGGAAAAGAGACCCAGTACTTC. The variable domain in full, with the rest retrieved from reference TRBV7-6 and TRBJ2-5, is GAGVSQSPRYKVTKRGQDVALRCDPISGHVSLYWYRQALGQGPEFLTYFNYEAQQDKSGLPNDRFSAERPEGSISTLTIQRTEQRDSAMYRCASSSPKPGTSGVWGKETQYFGPGTRLLVL.

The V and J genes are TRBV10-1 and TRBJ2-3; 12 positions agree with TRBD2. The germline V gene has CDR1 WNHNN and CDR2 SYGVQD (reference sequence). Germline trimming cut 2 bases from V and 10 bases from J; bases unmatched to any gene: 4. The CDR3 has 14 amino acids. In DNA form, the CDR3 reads TGCGCCAGCAGTGAGACGACTAGCGGGGGCTCGCAGTATTTT. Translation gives CASSETTSGGSQYF.

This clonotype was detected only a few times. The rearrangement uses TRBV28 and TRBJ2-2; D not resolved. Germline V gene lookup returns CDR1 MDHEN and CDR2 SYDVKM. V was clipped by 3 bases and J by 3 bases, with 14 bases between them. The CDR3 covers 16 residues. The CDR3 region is CASSLVALSYTGELFF. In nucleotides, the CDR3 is TGTGCCAGCAGTTTGGTCGCTCTTTCTTACACCGGGGAGCTGTTTTTT.

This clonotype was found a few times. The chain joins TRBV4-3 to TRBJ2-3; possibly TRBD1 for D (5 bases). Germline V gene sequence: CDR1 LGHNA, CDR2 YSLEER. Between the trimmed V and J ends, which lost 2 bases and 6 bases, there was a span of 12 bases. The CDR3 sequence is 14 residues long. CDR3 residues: CASSQSSPGDTQYF. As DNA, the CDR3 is TGCGCCAGCAGCCAAAGTTCCCCAGGGGATACGCAGTATTTT.

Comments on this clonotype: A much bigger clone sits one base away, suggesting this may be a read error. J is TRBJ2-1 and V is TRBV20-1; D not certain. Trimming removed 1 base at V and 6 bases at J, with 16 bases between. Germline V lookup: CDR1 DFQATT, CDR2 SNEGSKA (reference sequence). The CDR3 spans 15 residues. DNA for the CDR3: TGCAGTGCTAGAGGCCCCGAGAGGTCCGTCAATGAGCAGTTCTTC. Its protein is CSARGPERSVNEQFF.

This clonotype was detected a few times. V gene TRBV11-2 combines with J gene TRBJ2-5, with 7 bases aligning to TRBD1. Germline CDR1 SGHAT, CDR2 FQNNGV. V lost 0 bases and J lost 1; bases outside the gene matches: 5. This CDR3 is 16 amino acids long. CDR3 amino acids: CASSLDPGQLQETQYF. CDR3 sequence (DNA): TGTGCCAGCAGCTTAGACCCGGGACAGCTCCAAGAGACCCAGTACTTC.

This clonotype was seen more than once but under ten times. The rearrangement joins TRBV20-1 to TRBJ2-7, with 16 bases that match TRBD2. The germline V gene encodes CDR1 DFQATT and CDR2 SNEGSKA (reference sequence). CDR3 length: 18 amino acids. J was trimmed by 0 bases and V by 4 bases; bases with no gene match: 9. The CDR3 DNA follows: TGCAGTGCTAAACCGCCGGGACTAGCGGGGGGGCCCTCCTACGAGCAGTACTTC. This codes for CSAKPPGLAGGPSYEQYF.

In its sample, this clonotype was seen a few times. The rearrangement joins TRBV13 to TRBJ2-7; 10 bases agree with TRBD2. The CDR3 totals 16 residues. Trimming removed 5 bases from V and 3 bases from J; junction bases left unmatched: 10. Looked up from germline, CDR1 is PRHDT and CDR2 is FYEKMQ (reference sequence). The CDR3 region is CASSTSTGLANYEQYF. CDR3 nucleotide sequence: TGTGCCAGCAGCACTTCTACGGGACTAGCGAACTACGAGCAGTACTTC.

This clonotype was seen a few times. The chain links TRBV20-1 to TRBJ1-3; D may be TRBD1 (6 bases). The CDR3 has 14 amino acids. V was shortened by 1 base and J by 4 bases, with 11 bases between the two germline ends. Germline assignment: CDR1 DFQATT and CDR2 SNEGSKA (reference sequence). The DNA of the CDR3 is TGCAGTGCTAGAGGGACAGATTCGGGAAACACCATATATTTT. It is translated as CSARGTDSGNTIYF.

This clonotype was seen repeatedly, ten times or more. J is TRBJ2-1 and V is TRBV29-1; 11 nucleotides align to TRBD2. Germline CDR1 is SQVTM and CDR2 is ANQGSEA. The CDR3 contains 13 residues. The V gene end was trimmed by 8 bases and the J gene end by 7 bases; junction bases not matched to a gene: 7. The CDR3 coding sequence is TGCAGCTCACTAGCGGGAGTATTAAATGAGCAGTTCTTC. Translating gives CSSLAGVLNEQFF.

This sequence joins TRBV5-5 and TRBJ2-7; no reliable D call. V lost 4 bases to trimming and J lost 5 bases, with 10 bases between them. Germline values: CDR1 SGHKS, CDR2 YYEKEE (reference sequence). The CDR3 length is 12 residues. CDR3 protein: CASSLTRDEQYF. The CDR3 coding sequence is TGTGCCAGCAGCCTGACAAGGGACGAGCAGTACTTC. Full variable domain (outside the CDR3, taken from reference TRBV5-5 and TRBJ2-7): DAGVTQSPTHLIKTRGQQVTLRCSPISGHKSVSWYQQVLGQGPQFIFQYYEKEERGRGNFPDRFSARQFPNYSSELNVNALLLGDSALYLCASSLTRDEQYFGPGTRLTVT.

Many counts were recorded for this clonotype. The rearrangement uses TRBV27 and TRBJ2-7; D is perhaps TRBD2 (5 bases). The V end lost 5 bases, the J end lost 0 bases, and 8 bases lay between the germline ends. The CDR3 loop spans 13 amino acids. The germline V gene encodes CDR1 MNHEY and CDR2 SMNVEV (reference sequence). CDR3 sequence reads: CASSVRDSYEQYF. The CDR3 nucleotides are TGTGCCAGCAGTGTCCGGGACTCCTACGAGCAGTACTTC.

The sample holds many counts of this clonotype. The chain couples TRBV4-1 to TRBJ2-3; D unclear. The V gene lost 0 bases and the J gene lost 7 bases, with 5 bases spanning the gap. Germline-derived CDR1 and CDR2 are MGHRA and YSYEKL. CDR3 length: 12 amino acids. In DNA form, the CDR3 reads TGCGCCAGCAGCCAAGAAGCGAATACGCAGTATTTT. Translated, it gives CASSQEANTQYF.

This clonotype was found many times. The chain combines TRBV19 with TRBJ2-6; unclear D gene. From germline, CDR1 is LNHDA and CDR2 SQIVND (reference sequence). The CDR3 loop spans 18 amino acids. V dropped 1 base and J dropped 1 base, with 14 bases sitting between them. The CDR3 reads CASSIVPVQSSGANVLTF. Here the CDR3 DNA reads TGTGCCAGTAGTATAGTCCCCGTCCAGTCGTCTGGGGCCAACGTCCTGACTTTC.

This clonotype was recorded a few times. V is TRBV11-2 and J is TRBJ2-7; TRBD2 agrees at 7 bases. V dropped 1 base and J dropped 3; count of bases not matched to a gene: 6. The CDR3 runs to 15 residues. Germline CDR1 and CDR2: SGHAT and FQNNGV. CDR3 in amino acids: CASSLAPRTSYEQYF. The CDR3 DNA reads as TGTGCCAGCAGCTTAGCTCCCAGGACTAGCTACGAGCAGTACTTC.

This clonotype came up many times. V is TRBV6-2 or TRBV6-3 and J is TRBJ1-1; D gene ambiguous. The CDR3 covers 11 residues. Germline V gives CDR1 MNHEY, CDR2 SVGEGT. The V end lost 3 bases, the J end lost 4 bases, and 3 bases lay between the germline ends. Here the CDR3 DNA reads TGTGCCAGCAGTTATGGCACTGAAGCTTTCTTT. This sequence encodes CASSYGTEAFF.

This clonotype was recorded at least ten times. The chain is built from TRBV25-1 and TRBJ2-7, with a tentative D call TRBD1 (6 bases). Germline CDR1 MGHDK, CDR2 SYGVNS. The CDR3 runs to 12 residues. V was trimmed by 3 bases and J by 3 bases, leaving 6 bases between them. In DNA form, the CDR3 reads TGTGCCAGCAGTGAGACAGGCTACGAGCAGTACTTC. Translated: CASSETGYEQYF.

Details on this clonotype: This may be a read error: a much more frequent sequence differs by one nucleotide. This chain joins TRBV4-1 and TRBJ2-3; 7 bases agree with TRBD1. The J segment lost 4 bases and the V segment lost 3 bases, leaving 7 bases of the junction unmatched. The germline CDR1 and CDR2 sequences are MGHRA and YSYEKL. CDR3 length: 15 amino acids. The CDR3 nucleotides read TGCGCCAGCAGCCAGGCATACAGGGGAGCAGATACGCAGTATTTT. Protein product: CASSQAYRGADTQYF.

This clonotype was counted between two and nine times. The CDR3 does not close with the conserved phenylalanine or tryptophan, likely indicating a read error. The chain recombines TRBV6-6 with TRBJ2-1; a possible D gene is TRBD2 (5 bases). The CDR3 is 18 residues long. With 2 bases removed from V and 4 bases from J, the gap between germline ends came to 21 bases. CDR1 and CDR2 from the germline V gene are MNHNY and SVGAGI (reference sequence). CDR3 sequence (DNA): TGTGCCAGCAGTTACCTCCCCAGACTGGAGTCGGGGTACAATGAGCAGTTCCTC. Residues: CASSYLPRLESGYNEQFL.

The CDR3 sequence: CAWSPGGGPYNEQFF. Here the CDR3 DNA reads TGTGCCTGGAGTCCAGGTGGGGGGCCCTACAATGAGCAGTTCTTC. V and J are TRBV30 and TRBJ2-1; D tentatively fits TRBD1 or TRBD2 (6 bases each). The V and J ends lost 2 bases and 2 bases respectively, with 13 bases between them. In germline, CDR1 is GTSNPN, CDR2 SVGIG (reference sequence). The length of the CDR3 is 15 residues.

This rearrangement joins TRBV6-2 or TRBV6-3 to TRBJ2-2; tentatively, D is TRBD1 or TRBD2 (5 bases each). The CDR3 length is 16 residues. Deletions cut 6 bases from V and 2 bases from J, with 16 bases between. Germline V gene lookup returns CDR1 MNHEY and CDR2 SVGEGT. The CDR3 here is CASSPRGSLNTGELFF. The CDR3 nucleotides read TGTGCCAGCAGCCCACGGGGCAGTCTTAACACCGGGGAGCTGTTTTTT.

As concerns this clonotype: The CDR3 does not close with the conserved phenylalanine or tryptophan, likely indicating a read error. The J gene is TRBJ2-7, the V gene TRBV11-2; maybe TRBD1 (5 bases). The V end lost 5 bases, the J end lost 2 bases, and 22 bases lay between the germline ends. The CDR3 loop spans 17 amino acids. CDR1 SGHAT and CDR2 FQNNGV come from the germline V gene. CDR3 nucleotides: TGTGCCAGCAGCCCCATTAGTTCCCCGGGCAGGGCCTACGAGCAGTACCTC. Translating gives CASSPISSPGRAYEQYL.

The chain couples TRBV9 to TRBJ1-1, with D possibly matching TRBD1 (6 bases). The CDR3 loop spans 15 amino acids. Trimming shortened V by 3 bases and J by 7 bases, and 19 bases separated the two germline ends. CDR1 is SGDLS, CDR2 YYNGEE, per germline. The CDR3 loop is CASSADPTGHGEAFF. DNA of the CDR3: TGTGCCAGCAGCGCAGACCCAACGGGACACGGTGAAGCTTTCTTT. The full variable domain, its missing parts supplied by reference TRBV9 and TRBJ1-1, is DSGVTQTPKHLITATGQRVTLRCSPRSGDLSVYWYQQSLDQGLQFLIQYYNGEERAKGNILERFSAQQFPDLHSELNLSSLELGDSALYFCASSADPTGHGEAFFGQGTRLTVV.